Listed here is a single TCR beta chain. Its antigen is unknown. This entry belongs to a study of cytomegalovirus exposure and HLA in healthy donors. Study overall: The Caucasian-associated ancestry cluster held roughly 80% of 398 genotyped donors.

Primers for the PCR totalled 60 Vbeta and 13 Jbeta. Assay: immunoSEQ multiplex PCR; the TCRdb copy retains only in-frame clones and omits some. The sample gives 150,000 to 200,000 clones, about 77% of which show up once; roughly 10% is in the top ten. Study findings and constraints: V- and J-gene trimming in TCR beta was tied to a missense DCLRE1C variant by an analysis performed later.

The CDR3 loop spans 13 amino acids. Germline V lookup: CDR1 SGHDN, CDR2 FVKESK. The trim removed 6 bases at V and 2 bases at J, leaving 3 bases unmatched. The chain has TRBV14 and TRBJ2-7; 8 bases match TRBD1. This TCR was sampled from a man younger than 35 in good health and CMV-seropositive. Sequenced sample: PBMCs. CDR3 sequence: CASRRTGTYEQYF. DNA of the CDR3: TGTGCCAGCAGACGGACAGGGACCTACGAGCAGTACTTC.